A selection of T cell receptor beta chains follows, all from one sample in a study of cytomegalovirus exposure and HLA in healthy donors. Assay: immunoSEQ multiplex PCR; the TCRdb copy retains only in-frame clones and omits some. The sample lists over 100,000 clones, about 72% seen once, with 1.4% to 1.5% in the top ten. Specimen: PBMCs. The receptors originated from a female donor in good health and CMV-seronegative. CDR3s include the opening cysteine and the closing phenylalanine or tryptophan. D genes are given only for firm matches. The size entry is marked missing in some rows and otherwise reads once, few, many or a size class.

size,D,J,V,CDR3,DNA
-,-,TRBJ1-3,TRBV5-1,CASSATSSGNTIYF,TGCGCCAGCAGCGCCACAAGCTCTGGAAACACCATATATTTT
-,-,TRBJ2-3,TRBV7-2,CASSLLGPPDTQYF,TGTGCCAGCAGTCTACTAGGCCCTCCAGATACGCAGTATTTT
-,TRBD1,TRBJ1-4,TRBV10-3,CAISLDRGRKELFF,TGTGCCATCAGCCTGGACAGGGGGCGCAAAGAACTGTTTTTT
once,-,TRBJ2-4,TRBV28,CASSIARGGGQNIQYF,TGTGCCAGCAGTATCGCGAGGGGAGGAGGTCAAAACATTCAGTACTTC
-,-,TRBJ1-6,TRBV28,CASRQGGGNSPLHF,TGTGCCAGCAGGCAGGGAGGTGGGAATTCACCCCTCCACTTT
-,TRBD2,TRBJ2-7,TRBV28,CASISGSGSYEQYF,TGTGCCAGTATAAGCGGGAGTGGTTCCTACGAGCAGTACTTC
-,-,TRBJ2-6,TRBV6-5,CASSPRSRANVLTF,TGTGCCAGCAGTCCGCGCTCTAGGGCCAACGTCCTGACTTTC
few,TRBD1,TRBJ2-7,TRBV4-3,CASSQVGQGSHEQYF,TGCGCCAGCAGCCAAGTCGGACAGGGGAGCCACGAGCAGTACTTC
once,-,TRBJ1-5,TRBV19,CASSIIHGQPQHF,TGTGCCAGTAGTATCATTCACGGGCAGCCCCAGCATTTT
few,-,TRBJ2-7,TRBV6-1,CASGEAVSEQYF,TGTGCCAGCGGGGAGGCAGTCTCGGAGCAGTACTTC
-,-,TRBJ2-5,TRBV2,CASSEVSETQYF,TGTGCCAGCAGTGAAGTTAGCGAGACCCAGTACTTC
-,TRBD1,TRBJ1-2,TRBV5-5,CASERTGGAGGYTF,TGTGCCAGCGAACGGACAGGGGGCGCGGGTGGCTACACCTTC
-,-,TRBJ2-1,TRBV11-3,CASSLAQAYEQFF,TGTGCCAGCAGCTTAGCGCAGGCATACGAGCAGTTCTTC
-,TRBD1,TRBJ1-5,TRBV28,CASLRGTGGYQPQHF,TGTGCCAGCCTCCGGGGGACAGGGGGTTATCAGCCCCAGCATTTT
-,-,TRBJ1-1,TRBV19,CASTVRGAITEAFF,TGTGCCAGTACAGTTCGGGGGGCGATCACTGAAGCTTTCTTT
-,-,TRBJ1-1,TRBV5-4,CASSLMTANTEAFF,TGTGCCAGCAGCTTGATGACAGCGAACACTGAAGCTTTCTTT
few,-,TRBJ2-7,TRBV7-2,CASSPQVFYEQYF,TGTGCCAGCAGCCCACAGGTTTTTTACGAGCAGTACTTC
-,TRBD1,TRBJ2-7,TRBV29-1,CSVERQGPNEQYF,TGCAGCGTTGAGAGACAGGGGCCCAACGAGCAGTACTTC
-,TRBD2,TRBJ2-7,TRBV7-6,CASSLRLAGTYEQYF,TGTGCCAGCAGCCTCCGACTAGCGGGGACCTACGAGCAGTACTTC
-,TRBD1,TRBJ2-4,TRBV6-6,CASSSGTVLAKNIQYF,TGTGCCAGCAGTTCCGGGACAGTACTAGCCAAAAACATTCAGTACTTC
-,TRBD1,TRBJ2-2,TRBV19,CASSRGTVNTGELFF,TGTGCCAGTAGTAGGGGGACAGTGAACACCGGGGAGCTGTTTTTT
-,TRBD2,TRBJ2-7,TRBV6-5,CASRGLAGAEQYF,TGTGCCAGCAGGGGACTAGCGGGAGCCGAGCAGTACTTC
-,-,TRBJ1-4,TRBV4-3,CASSRVWQRDEKLFF,TGCGCCAGCAGCCGCGTTTGGCAGCGGGATGAAAAACTGTTTTTT
-,TRBD1,TRBJ2-7,TRBV11-3,CASRKRDSSSYEQYF,TGTGCCAGCAGGAAACGGGACAGTAGCTCCTACGAGCAGTACTTC
-,-,TRBJ1-5,TRBV5-5,CASSLGAHSNQPQHF,TGTGCCAGCAGCTTGGGGGCCCATAGCAATCAGCCCCAGCATTTT
-,-,TRBJ1-3,TRBV11-3,CASSLGGHGNTIYF,TGTGCCAGCAGCTTAGGGGGGCACGGAAACACCATATATTTT
-,TRBD2,TRBJ2-1,TRBV5-1,CASSLEAGGLNEQFF,TGCGCCAGCAGCTTGGAAGCGGGAGGCCTCAATGAGCAGTTCTTC
-,TRBD1,TRBJ2-7,TRBV5-6,CASSPGTEPFYEQYF,TGTGCCAGCAGCCCGGGGACAGAGCCTTTTTACGAGCAGTACTTC
-,TRBD1,TRBJ2-2,TRBV2,CATTSDRAGELFF,TGTGCCACCACCTCCGACAGGGCCGGGGAGCTGTTTTTT
-,TRBD2,TRBJ2-3,TRBV28,CASSTRTSGFGTDTQYF,TGTGCCAGCAGTACCCGGACTAGCGGGTTTGGGACAGATACGCAGTATTTT
-,TRBD1,TRBJ2-7,TRBV5-4,CASSAGQGDEQYF,TGTGCCAGCAGCGCGGGACAGGGGGACGAGCAGTACTTC
-,TRBD2,TRBJ2-5,TRBV27,CASSNYLAGPGFETQYF,TGTGCCAGCAGCAATTATTTAGCGGGGCCGGGTTTCGAGACCCAGTACTTC
-,-,TRBJ2-7,TRBV6-6,CASRGDWDVYEQYF,TGTGCCAGCAGGGGGGACTGGGACGTCTACGAGCAGTACTTC
-,TRBD2,TRBJ2-1,TRBV7-9,CASRLGTSGGSSYNEQFF,TGTGCCAGCAGATTAGGGACTAGCGGAGGGAGCTCCTACAATGAGCAGTTCTTC
few,TRBD2,TRBJ2-1,TRBV4-1,CASSHHDGEGYNEQFF,TGCGCCAGCAGCCACCATGACGGGGAGGGCTACAATGAGCAGTTCTTC
-,-,TRBJ1-2,TRBV2,CASSHRQANNGYTF,TGTGCCAGCAGCCACCGACAGGCTAACAACGGCTACACCTTC
-,TRBD2,TRBJ2-7,TRBV29-1,CSVRASGTYEQYF,TGCAGCGTGAGGGCTAGCGGCACCTACGAGCAGTACTTC
-,TRBD2,TRBJ2-7,TRBV30,CAWSGGTSGSRIEQYF,TGTGCCTGGAGTGGCGGGACTAGCGGGAGTCGTATCGAGCAGTACTTC
-,TRBD2,TRBJ2-7,TRBV5-1,CASSLTSGSTEQYF,TGCGCCAGCAGCTTGACTAGCGGGAGTACCGAGCAGTACTTC
-,TRBD2,TRBJ2-1,TRBV30,CAWSPSGRFNEQFF,TGTGCCTGGAGTCCTAGCGGGAGGTTCAATGAGCAGTTCTTC
-,-,TRBJ1-3,TRBV5-1,CASSLGGGNRNTIYF,TGCGCCAGCAGCTTGGGAGGAGGGAATAGAAACACCATATATTTT
-,TRBD2,TRBJ2-7,TRBV7-8,CASSWQTSGGFYEQYF,TGTGCCAGCAGCTGGCAGACTAGCGGGGGATTCTACGAGCAGTACTTC
-,TRBD1,TRBJ2-7,TRBV14,CASSRRGTGNVKQYF,TGTGCCAGCAGCCGGAGAGGGACAGGGAACGTCAAGCAGTACTTC
-,TRBD2,TRBJ2-1,TRBV18,CASSPYSGTSYNEQFF,TGTGCCAGCTCACCATACAGCGGGACTAGTTACAATGAGCAGTTCTTC
-,TRBD1,TRBJ1-2,TRBV7-2,CASSFGTGIYGYTF,TGTGCCAGCAGCTTCGGGACAGGGATCTATGGCTACACCTTC
-,-,TRBJ2-1,TRBV4-2,CASSQAKSSYNEQFF,TGTGCCAGCAGCCAAGCTAAGAGCTCCTACAATGAGCAGTTCTTC
-,-,TRBJ1-4,TRBV30,CAWRSTATNEKLFF,TGTGCCTGGAGGTCGACTGCAACTAATGAAAAACTGTTTTTT
-,-,TRBJ1-2,TRBV10-3,CAISGTGHYGYTF,TGTGCCATCAGTGGTACAGGACACTATGGCTACACCTTC
-,TRBD1,TRBJ2-1,TRBV28,CASSQLTGDSYNEQFF,TGTGCCAGCAGTCAGTTAACAGGGGACTCCTACAATGAGCAGTTCTTC
-,-,TRBJ2-7,TRBV7-2,CASSLIPSVGIDEQYF,TGTGCCAGCAGCTTAATCCCTAGCGTAGGAATCGACGAGCAGTACTTC
-,-,TRBJ2-3,TRBV5-6,CASSFLGRQYF,TGTGCCAGCAGCTTCCTAGGGAGGCAGTATTTT